This entry features one T cell receptor beta chain sequence. The target antigen is unknown. The CDR3 length is 14 residues. Germline V gene sequence: CDR1 SEHNR, CDR2 FQNEAQ (reference sequence). The J segment lost 5 bases and the V segment lost 8 bases, leaving 10 bases of the junction unmatched. The data were taken from a study of beta chain features in type 1 diabetes. Study in general: Analysis included 100 million to 140 million sorted cells drawn from all samples. Whole-study findings and limits: The study found moderately but significantly shorter TCRB CDR3s in all four CD4+ subsets of Type 1 diabetes patients. PCR, the amplification step, might favor shorter templates, equally in patients and controls.

The sequenced template was cDNA made from the entire isolated RNA. Generated by immunoSEQ multiplex PCR, the TCRdb table keeps only in-frame clones and is missing some. Of 900,000 or so clones listed, 15% to 20% were seen once; the top ten hold about 0.02%. This rearrangement joins TRBV7-9 to TRBJ2-7; 9 nucleotides match TRBD1. This receptor was obtained from a woman between 18 and 29 years old in good health. The specimen was naive CD4+ T cells from blood. CDR3 DNA: TGTGCCAGCGTGAGAGGGACAGGGCGGAACGAGCAGTACTTC. Amino acids: CASVRGTGRNEQYF.